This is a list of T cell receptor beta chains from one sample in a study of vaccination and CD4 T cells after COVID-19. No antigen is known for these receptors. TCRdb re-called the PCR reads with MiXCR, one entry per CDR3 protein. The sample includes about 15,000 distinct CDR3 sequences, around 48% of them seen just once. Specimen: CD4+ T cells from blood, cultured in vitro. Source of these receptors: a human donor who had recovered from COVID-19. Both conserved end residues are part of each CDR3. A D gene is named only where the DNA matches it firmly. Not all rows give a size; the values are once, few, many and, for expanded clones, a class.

cdr3_nt: TGCGCCAGCAGCTTGGCCGTCGGAGAGCAGTACTTC
cdr3_aa: CASSLAVGEQYF
clone_size: -
v_call: TRBV5-1
d_call: -
j_call: TRBJ2-7

cdr3_nt: TGCGCCAGCAGCACCACGGGGGGGGTCTATGGCTACACCTTC
cdr3_aa: CASSTTGGVYGYTF
clone_size: -
v_call: TRBV5-1
d_call: -
j_call: TRBJ1-2

cdr3_nt: TGCAGTGCTTTAAAAGGACAGCTTGAAGCTTTCTTT
cdr3_aa: CSALKGQLEAFF
clone_size: -
v_call: TRBV20-1
d_call: -
j_call: TRBJ1-1

cdr3_nt: TGTGCCAGCAGCCTCACCGGGACTAGCGGCACAGATACGCAGTATTTT
cdr3_aa: CASSLTGTSGTDTQYF
clone_size: -
v_call: TRBV11-1
d_call: TRBD2
j_call: TRBJ2-3

cdr3_nt: TGTGCCAGCGGCCAGGGACCCAATCAGCCCCAGCATTTT
cdr3_aa: CASGQGPNQPQHF
clone_size: -
v_call: TRBV7-3
d_call: -
j_call: TRBJ1-5

cdr3_nt: TGTGCCAGCAGCGAACTAGGGGACCTCTGGGAGCAGTACTTC
cdr3_aa: CASSELGDLWEQYF
clone_size: -
v_call: TRBV7-2
d_call: -
j_call: TRBJ2-7

cdr3_nt: TGTGCCAGCAGTTTACAGGGGGAAGCTTTCTTT
cdr3_aa: CASSLQGEAFF
clone_size: few
v_call: TRBV6-5
d_call: TRBD1
j_call: TRBJ1-1

cdr3_nt: TGTGCCAGCAGCCACGACAGGAAGAACACTGAAGCTTTCTTT
cdr3_aa: CASSHDRKNTEAFF
clone_size: -
v_call: TRBV7-2
d_call: -
j_call: TRBJ1-1

cdr3_nt: TGTGCCAGCAGCTTAAGGCAGGGGGCGGCTGACAATGAGCAGTTCTTC
cdr3_aa: CASSLRQGAADNEQFF
clone_size: -
v_call: TRBV7-2
d_call: TRBD1
j_call: TRBJ2-1

cdr3_nt: TGCAGTGCTGGGCAGAAAGAGACCCAGTACTTC
cdr3_aa: CSAGQKETQYF
clone_size: -
v_call: TRBV20-1
d_call: -
j_call: TRBJ2-5

cdr3_nt: TGTGCCAGCAGCACTCGGACAGGTACAGATACGCAGTATTTT
cdr3_aa: CASSTRTGTDTQYF
clone_size: -
v_call: TRBV7-2
d_call: TRBD1
j_call: TRBJ2-3

cdr3_nt: TGTGCCAGCAGTTATAGGGCAGGGACTACTTCACCCCTCCACTTT
cdr3_aa: CASSYRAGTTSPLHF
clone_size: -
v_call: TRBV6-5
d_call: -
j_call: TRBJ1-6

cdr3_nt: TGTGCCAGCAGTCGGGACTTAATAAAACAAGAGACCCAGTACTTC
cdr3_aa: CASSRDLIKQETQYF
clone_size: -
v_call: TRBV2
d_call: -
j_call: TRBJ2-5

cdr3_nt: TGTGCCAGTAGTATTTGGTTGGGGCAAGAGACCCAGTACTTC
cdr3_aa: CASSIWLGQETQYF
clone_size: -
v_call: TRBV19
d_call: -
j_call: TRBJ2-5

cdr3_nt: TGTGCCAGCAGTTTACGGAATGCCTACGAGCAGTACTTC
cdr3_aa: CASSLRNAYEQYF
clone_size: once
v_call: TRBV12-3/TRBV12-4
d_call: -
j_call: TRBJ2-7

cdr3_nt: TGTGCCAGCAACGCCAATGCAGGGGCTGCGGGAAGCGGCTACACCTTC
cdr3_aa: CASNANAGAAGSGYTF
clone_size: few
v_call: TRBV6-1
d_call: -
j_call: TRBJ1-2

cdr3_nt: TGTGCCAGCAGCTTAGGGGGACCCGACAGGGGTTCTGGGGCCAACGTCCTGACTTTC
cdr3_aa: CASSLGGPDRGSGANVLTF
clone_size: few
v_call: TRBV7-8
d_call: TRBD1
j_call: TRBJ2-6

cdr3_nt: TGTGCCAGCAGTGCGGGGGGGGTAGGCAATGAGCAGTTCTTC
cdr3_aa: CASSAGGVGNEQFF
clone_size: medium-sized
v_call: TRBV5-4
d_call: TRBD2
j_call: TRBJ2-1

cdr3_nt: TGTGCCAGCAGCCCCCACGGCGGGCCCTACGAGCAGTACTTC
cdr3_aa: CASSPHGGPYEQYF
clone_size: few
v_call: TRBV7-9
d_call: -
j_call: TRBJ2-7

cdr3_nt: TGTGCCATCAGTGAGCGACTGACGGCGCTCGATGATGGGACCCAGTACTTC
cdr3_aa: CAISERLTALDDGTQYF
clone_size: few
v_call: TRBV10-3
d_call: -
j_call: TRBJ2-5

cdr3_nt: TGTGCCAGTCAGAACCTACAGGCCAGAGGGCCTAATTCACCCCTCCACTTT
cdr3_aa: CASQNLQARGPNSPLHF
clone_size: once
v_call: TRBV6-1
d_call: -
j_call: TRBJ1-6

cdr3_nt: TGTGCCAGCAGTGAACCCACCCTAGCGGGTCGTCCCCGCCGGAACGAGCAGTACTTC
cdr3_aa: CASSEPTLAGRPRRNEQYF
clone_size: -
v_call: TRBV6-1
d_call: TRBD2
j_call: TRBJ2-7

cdr3_nt: TGCGCCAGCAGCCCCTCGGGGGGGGGCCATTATAGCACAGATACGCAGTATTTT
cdr3_aa: CASSPSGGGHYSTDTQYF
clone_size: -
v_call: TRBV5-1
d_call: TRBD2
j_call: TRBJ2-3

cdr3_nt: TGTGCCAGTAGTATGGGGGTTAGCAATCAGCCCCAGCATTTT
cdr3_aa: CASSMGVSNQPQHF
clone_size: -
v_call: TRBV19
d_call: -
j_call: TRBJ1-5

cdr3_nt: TGTGCCAGCAGCTGGTTTGCGGGGGGGATTCCCTACGAGCAGTACTTC
cdr3_aa: CASSWFAGGIPYEQYF
clone_size: -
v_call: TRBV7-2
d_call: TRBD2
j_call: TRBJ2-7

cdr3_nt: TGCGCCAGCAGCAACGGACTAGGGAAAGAGACCCAGTACTTC
cdr3_aa: CASSNGLGKETQYF
clone_size: -
v_call: TRBV5-1
d_call: TRBD2
j_call: TRBJ2-5

cdr3_nt: TGCAGTGCGACAGGACAGGCACAAGAGACCCAGTACTTC
cdr3_aa: CSATGQAQETQYF
clone_size: -
v_call: TRBV20-1
d_call: TRBD1
j_call: TRBJ2-5

cdr3_nt: TGTGCCAGCAGCTTGGACGGTTACAATGAGCAGTTCTTC
cdr3_aa: CASSLDGYNEQFF
clone_size: few
v_call: TRBV6-4
d_call: -
j_call: TRBJ2-1

cdr3_nt: TGCAGTGCTAAGAGGGGACAGCGGGCCTATGGTTCACCCCTCCACTTT
cdr3_aa: CSAKRGQRAYGSPLHF
clone_size: -
v_call: TRBV20-1
d_call: TRBD1
j_call: TRBJ1-6

cdr3_nt: TGTGCCAGCAGCCTACCACCGATCGGACTAGCGGGGAAAGAGGGAGAGACCCAGTACTTC
cdr3_aa: CASSLPPIGLAGKEGETQYF
clone_size: -
v_call: TRBV11-3
d_call: TRBD2
j_call: TRBJ2-5

cdr3_nt: TGTGCCAGCAGCTTAGGATTAGGGAACACTGAAGCTTTCTTT
cdr3_aa: CASSLGLGNTEAFF
clone_size: -
v_call: TRBV7-8
d_call: -
j_call: TRBJ1-1

cdr3_nt: TGTGCCAGCAGGGAGGGAACCTACAATGAGCAGTTCTTC
cdr3_aa: CASREGTYNEQFF
clone_size: few
v_call: TRBV6-1
d_call: -
j_call: TRBJ2-1

cdr3_nt: TGTGCCACCAGCAGAGATAAGGGAAGGGGCTCCTACGAGCAGTACTTC
cdr3_aa: CATSRDKGRGSYEQYF
clone_size: -
v_call: TRBV15
d_call: -
j_call: TRBJ2-7

cdr3_nt: TGTGCCAGCACCTTCGGGGCCTCCAGAGCCTACGAGCAGTACTTC
cdr3_aa: CASTFGASRAYEQYF
clone_size: -
v_call: TRBV6-2/TRBV6-3
d_call: -
j_call: TRBJ2-7

cdr3_nt: TGCAGTAGCGGACTAGCGGGCCGCCAAGGGCCAGTTTTC
cdr3_aa: CSSGLAGRQGPVF
clone_size: -
v_call: TRBV20-1
d_call: TRBD2
j_call: TRBJ2-7

cdr3_nt: TGTGCCAGCAGCTTAGGGACAGGGTCTTACTACGAGCAGTACTTC
cdr3_aa: CASSLGTGSYYEQYF
clone_size: few
v_call: TRBV7-3
d_call: TRBD1
j_call: TRBJ2-7

cdr3_nt: TGTGCCAGCAGCTTAGGAGGGGAAGGCAATCAGCCCCAGCATTTT
cdr3_aa: CASSLGGEGNQPQHF
clone_size: few
v_call: TRBV7-9
d_call: -
j_call: TRBJ1-5

cdr3_nt: TGTGCCAGCAGTCAAAAGGACGCTAGGAGCAATCAGCCCCAGCATTTT
cdr3_aa: CASSQKDARSNQPQHF
clone_size: -
v_call: TRBV27
d_call: -
j_call: TRBJ1-5

cdr3_nt: TGTGCCAGCAGTTTATCAGGGACCCACTCACCCCTCCACTTT
cdr3_aa: CASSLSGTHSPLHF
clone_size: -
v_call: TRBV28
d_call: -
j_call: TRBJ1-6

cdr3_nt: TGTGCCAGCAGCTTAGGTCTTGGACAGGGGAGGGACTATGGCTACACCTTC
cdr3_aa: CASSLGLGQGRDYGYTF
clone_size: few
v_call: TRBV11-2
d_call: TRBD1
j_call: TRBJ1-2

cdr3_nt: TGTGCCAGCAGTGAGGCAGGGTTAGGGTCACCCCTCCACTTT
cdr3_aa: CASSEAGLGSPLHF
clone_size: -
v_call: TRBV6-1
d_call: -
j_call: TRBJ1-6

cdr3_nt: TGTGCCAGCAGGCCGAACGGGGGCGCAAACACCGGGGAGCTGTTTTTT
cdr3_aa: CASRPNGGANTGELFF
clone_size: -
v_call: TRBV27
d_call: -
j_call: TRBJ2-2

cdr3_nt: TGCAGTGCTGGGACTAGCGGGAGTATAACCTACGAGCAGTACTTC
cdr3_aa: CSAGTSGSITYEQYF
clone_size: few
v_call: TRBV20-1
d_call: TRBD2
j_call: TRBJ2-7

cdr3_nt: TGTGCCAGCAGTGAACGACGGAGCCCATCTGGAAACACCATATATTTT
cdr3_aa: CASSERRSPSGNTIYF
clone_size: -
v_call: TRBV28
d_call: -
j_call: TRBJ1-3

cdr3_nt: TGTGCCAGCAGTGACAGGGACCAAGAGACCCAGTACTTC
cdr3_aa: CASSDRDQETQYF
clone_size: -
v_call: TRBV2
d_call: -
j_call: TRBJ2-5

cdr3_nt: TGTGCCAGCAGCTTAGTAGGGCCCGTCACAGATACGCAGTATTTT
cdr3_aa: CASSLVGPVTDTQYF
clone_size: -
v_call: TRBV7-2
d_call: -
j_call: TRBJ2-3

cdr3_nt: TGTGCCAGCAGTGAACGGGGGCTGGGTAATGAAAAACTGTTTTTT
cdr3_aa: CASSERGLGNEKLFF
clone_size: once
v_call: TRBV2
d_call: -
j_call: TRBJ1-4

cdr3_nt: TGCAGTGCCCAACCCGGGGGAGTAACAGATACGCAGTATTTT
cdr3_aa: CSAQPGGVTDTQYF
clone_size: medium-sized
v_call: TRBV20-1
d_call: -
j_call: TRBJ2-3

cdr3_nt: TGTGCCAGCAGCCCTATTACAGATACGCAGTATTTT
cdr3_aa: CASSPITDTQYF
clone_size: -
v_call: TRBV7-9
d_call: -
j_call: TRBJ2-3

cdr3_nt: TGCGCCAGCAGCTCGTCCCGGGACAGGGCCGGGGCCAACGTCCTGACTTTC
cdr3_aa: CASSSSRDRAGANVLTF
clone_size: large
v_call: TRBV5-1
d_call: TRBD1
j_call: TRBJ2-6

cdr3_nt: TGTGCCAGCAGTTCGGAGGGACAGGGTGGCAATGAGCAGTTCTTC
cdr3_aa: CASSSEGQGGNEQFF
clone_size: few
v_call: TRBV11-2
d_call: TRBD1
j_call: TRBJ2-1

cdr3_nt: TGTGCCATCAGTCGGGACTATGGCTACACCTTC
cdr3_aa: CAISRDYGYTF
clone_size: -
v_call: TRBV10-3
d_call: -
j_call: TRBJ1-2

cdr3_nt: TGCGCCAGCAGCTTGGGGCAGGGGGCGAATTCACCCCTCCACTTT
cdr3_aa: CASSLGQGANSPLHF
clone_size: -
v_call: TRBV5-1
d_call: TRBD1
j_call: TRBJ1-6

cdr3_nt: TGCAGTGCTAGAGGGTTACAGGGGCGTTCTAACTATGGCTACACCTTC
cdr3_aa: CSARGLQGRSNYGYTF
clone_size: -
v_call: TRBV20-1
d_call: TRBD1
j_call: TRBJ1-2